The entry that follows covers one T cell receptor beta chain sequence. Its antigen remains unknown. In building TCR beta libraries, iRepertoire HTBI primers were used together with Arm-PCR of CDR3 regions. Original analysis: The samples yielded roughly 60 TRBV and more than twelve TRBJ segments. Using its own MiXCR run on the multiplex PCR reads, TCRdb lists one record per CDR3 protein. The V and J calls follow TCRdb's processing rather than the paper's. The table records fewer than 550,000 distinct CDR3 sequences, roughly 15% of them present only once. The V gene's germline CDR1 is SGHAT and CDR2 FQNNGV. Unmatched junction bases numbered 6, after V lost 1 base and J lost 7 bases. This CDR3 contains 14 residues. Regarding time point: newly diagnosed GD, antithyroid drugs for less than 3 months. Extracted RNA from PBMCs served as the source of the TCR library. American Thyroid Association guidelines served as the basis for diagnosing Graves' disease.

The data stem from a study of regulatory T cells in long-lasting Graves disease. Study overall: Prior antithyroid drug treatment in newly diagnosed Graves' patients lasted under 3 months. General observations from the study: The TCR repertoire of persistent Graves' patients was less diverse than that of newly diagnosed ones.

The same sample was also used in a study of T cells in Graves' hyperthyroidism and ophthalmopathy.

The sequence was obtained from a woman younger than 35 with Graves disease. This sample comprised peripheral blood mononuclear cells (PBMCs), obtained at new diagnosis, from a patient treated with antithyroid drugs. The gene calls are TRBV11-2 and TRBJ1-1, with 7 bases identical to TRBD1. The chain's CDR3 is CASSLGRGLGEAFF. In DNA, the CDR3 is TGTGCCAGCAGCTTAGGGAGGGGGCTTGGTGAAGCTTTCTTT. Full variable domain (rest looked up from reference TRBV11-2 and TRBJ1-1): EAGVAQSPRYKIIEKRQSVAFWCNPISGHATLYWYQQILGQGPKLLIQFQNNGVVDDSQLPKDRFSAERLKGVDSTLKIQPAKLEDSAVYLCASSLGRGLGEAFFGQGTRLTVV.